This TCR beta chain was recovered during a study of a mutant IDH1 vaccine in newly diagnosed glioma. The table came from immunoSEQ multiplex PCR; TCRdb's copy has only in-frame clones and leaves some out. The sample lists approximately 38,000 clones; 70% to 90% were seen once. Time point of the sample: week 5, during vaccination. Topical imiquimod was applied with each vaccine dose, which held 300 ug of mutant IDH1 20-mer peptide. A remark on this clone: No antigen is known for it.

There are 16 residues in the CDR3. CDR1 is LNHDA and CDR2 is SQIVND in the germline V gene (reference sequence). Trimming removed 3 bases at V and 1 base at J, with 13 bases between. V is TRBV19 and J is TRBJ1-5, with D unresolved. The sequence was collected from a man in his forties with glioma. The sample here was PBMCs, taken from a glioma patient whose treatment included an IDH1 peptide vaccine. DNA for the CDR3: TGTGCCAGTAGTATCTACAGTGGTTTGAGCAATCAGCCCCAGCATTTT. The encoded protein is CASSIYSGLSNQPQHF.